This TCR beta chain came from a study of blood T cell repertoires in COVID-19. Study-wide context: Samples came from the United States, Italy and Spain, spanning acute and convalescent COVID-19. T cells, B-cell-depleted T cells, or PBMCs provided the cDNA or gDNA that served as material.

Original handling: Reference gene primer amplification yielded estimated nucleated cell counts. Here immunoSEQ multiplex PCR was the method, and the copy in TCRdb shows in-frame clones only, minus some. V and J calls and clone size are given by that table; D and trimming were obtained from the DNA. The table shows more than 130,000 clones, with about four fifths occurring only once. This clone was seen only a few times. The TCR sequence derives from a woman at least 80 years old in a cohort sampled during active or convalescent COVID-19. Source material: peripheral blood.

Here the CDR3 DNA reads TGTGCCAGCAGTGCCTGGATCGCTAGCGGGGGAGGTACCGGGGAGCTGTTTTTT. It specifies CASSAWIASGGGTGELFF. This sequence joins TRBV6-4 and TRBJ2-2; 10 nucleotides match TRBD2. The CDR3 length is 18 residues. Trimming cost V 4 bases and J 5 bases; bases outside gene matches: 13. Germline V CDR1 and CDR2: MRHNA, SNTAGT.